This T cell receptor beta chain was sequenced during a study of regulatory T cells in long-lasting Graves disease. In germline, CDR1 is ENHRY, CDR2 SYGVKD. V was trimmed by 0 bases and J by 10 bases, leaving 6 bases between them. The length of the CDR3 is 12 residues. This clonotype came up many times. Indicated time point: newly diagnosed GD, antithyroid drugs for less than 3 months. Isolated PBMC RNA provided the starting material for the TCR library. iRepertoire HTBI primers and Arm-PCR of CDR3 regions built TCR beta libraries. In the study's own analysis: Taken together, the samples had 50 to 70 TRBV and 13 to 15 TRBJ segments identified. TCRdb fed the multiplex PCR reads into MiXCR, producing one record per CDR3 protein. These V and J calls rely on TCRdb rather than the paper's analysis. The sample has 520,000 or so distinct CDR3 sequences, about 12% seen once. These data also formed part of another study, on T cells in Graves' hyperthyroidism and ophthalmopathy. That paper adds: Clinical symptoms, serum thyroxine, TRAb, thyroid ultrasound and orbital computed tomography informed diagnoses.

Sequenced here: peripheral blood mononuclear cells (PBMCs), sampled at new diagnosis, from a patient treated with antithyroid drugs. The receptor's source is a woman aged 25 to 45 with Graves disease. The J gene is TRBJ1-4, the V gene TRBV10-3; no clear D. CDR3 amino acids: CAISESDGKLFF. In DNA form, the CDR3 reads TGTGCCATCAGTGAGTCGGACGGAAAACTGTTTTTT.